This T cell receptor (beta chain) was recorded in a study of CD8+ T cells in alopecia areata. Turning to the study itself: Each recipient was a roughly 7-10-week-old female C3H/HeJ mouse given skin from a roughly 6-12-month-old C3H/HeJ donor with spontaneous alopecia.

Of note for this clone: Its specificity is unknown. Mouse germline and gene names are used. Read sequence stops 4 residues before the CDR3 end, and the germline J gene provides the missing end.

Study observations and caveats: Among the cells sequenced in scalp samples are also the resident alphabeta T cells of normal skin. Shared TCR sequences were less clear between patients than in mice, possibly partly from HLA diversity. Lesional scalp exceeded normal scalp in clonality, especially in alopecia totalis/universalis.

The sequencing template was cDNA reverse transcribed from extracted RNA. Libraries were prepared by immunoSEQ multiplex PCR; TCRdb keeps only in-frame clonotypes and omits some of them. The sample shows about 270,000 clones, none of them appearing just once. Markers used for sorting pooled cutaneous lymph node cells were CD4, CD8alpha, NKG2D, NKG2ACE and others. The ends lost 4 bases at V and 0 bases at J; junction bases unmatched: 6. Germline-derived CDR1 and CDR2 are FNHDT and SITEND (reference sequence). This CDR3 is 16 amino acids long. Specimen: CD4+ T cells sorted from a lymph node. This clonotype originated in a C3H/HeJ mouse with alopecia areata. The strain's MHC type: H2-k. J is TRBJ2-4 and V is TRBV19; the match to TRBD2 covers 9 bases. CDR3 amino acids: CASSPGTGRSQNTLYF. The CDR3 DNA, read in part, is TGTGCCAGCAGTCCCGGGACTGGGAGAAGTCAAAAC.